Given below is one TCR beta chain in context. Its antigen is not yet known. Base qualities are missing; no much larger clone stands one base away. Rearranged CDR3 beta regions were amplified from genomic DNA with multiplex V and J primers using the immunoSEQ TRB Survey service. Survey-level sequencing depth of up to 500,000 reads per sample was used to keep depth equal across samples. Libraries were purified and pooled, and sequencing was performed on Illumina technology. The original pipeline was this. immunoSEQ online tools were used for productive clonality, sample overlap, pairwise scatters, CDR3 beta length, V/D/J gene usage and productiveness. Calculated diversity was defined as the number of unique rearrangements divided by total templates, multiplied by 100, and Shannon and Simpson indices were computed as well. Principal component analysis used the R prcomp function and ggbiplot package on Z-score normalized data. Morisita's index was used to quantify blood-rectal clonal overlap within each subject. In its TCRdb copy, this immuneACCESS table keeps in-frame sequences only and misses some clones. Where compared with another copy, unresolved V genes explain less than half of these, and the others have no known cause. V and J calls and clone size are given by that table; D and trimming were obtained from the DNA. The sample table contains 17,000 or so clones; only one count was recorded for about 76% of them. The ten largest clones add up to around 3.7% of the sample.

The entry originates in a study of pediatric ulcerative colitis (dated by TCRdb to between 2018 and 2021). For the study in its entirety: About 7 ulcerative colitis patients had pancolitis and two had left-sided colitis, with histology consistent with ulcerative colitis in all. From 9 or 10 newly diagnosed, treatment-naive pediatric ulcerative colitis patients and four non-IBD control children, paired blood and rectal samples were collected. Using the Pediatric Ulcerative Colitis Activity Index, two patients were classed as having mild disease, four as having moderate disease and three as having acute severe colitis.

During colonoscopy, one to two pinch biopsies were obtained from the rectum for research purposes. Before the diagnostic colonoscopy, none of the ulcerative colitis patients had been given any immunosuppressive medication. Before DNA isolation, rectal biopsies were subjected to proteinase K digestion. The Wizard kit (Promega) was used to extract genomic DNA from blood and intestinal samples. Study-wide conclusions, independent of this receptor: Features of the rectal repertoire distinguished controls, mild-moderate colitis patients and acute severe colitis patients, and in acute severe colitis, rectal diversity was reduced because of clonal expansions. A couple of rectal CDR3 clonotypes were detected in all ulcerative colitis patients and were not detected in any of the controls. Blood-derived T cells may have been included in the rectal pinch biopsies, particularly in patients with overt colitis. Because repertoires came from total lymphocyte DNA, patterns in rare subsets such as regulatory T cells may not be reflected. The healthy control group was small, consisting of only four individuals. A couple of patients' blood samples yielded substantially fewer templates for technical reasons and were excluded from blood-rectal overlap analysis. Autologous blood-rectal clonal overlap was significantly higher in ulcerative colitis patients than in controls, suggesting increased T cell trafficking to inflamed tissue.

The germline V gene yields SGHTA for CDR1 and FQGNSA for CDR2. The CDR3 spans 17 residues, from the cysteine through the phenylalanine. Kept here is only the CDR3 DNA, which spans 51 bases and is read in frame from base 1. V is reduced by 5 bases and J by 7 bases, leaving a spacing of 26 bases between them. The sequence came from a girl between 5 and 17 years old with moderate ulcerative colitis. The sequencing sample was made of gut tissue. The chain links TRBV7-2 with TRBJ1-2, with the D segment identity uncertain. The CDR3 region reads CASSQSGWAKGPSGYTF. The bases read TGTGCCAGCAGCCAATCGGGGTGGGCCAAAGGCCCAAGTGGCTACACCTTC.